This note documents a single T cell receptor (beta chain) sequence. Sequencing targeted TCR beta in T cells from blood (CD8+ and CD4+). The CDR3 runs to 12 residues. V was shortened by 2 bases and J by 18 bases, with 14 bases between the two germline ends. The germline CDR1 and CDR2 sequences are MNHNS and SASEGT. Random hexamers served to reverse transcribe about 0.5 to 1 ug RNA. TCRdb itself ran the immunoSEQ multiplex PCR reads through MiXCR, one entry per CDR3 protein. The sample shows a few hundred thousand distinct CDR3 sequences, just over 90% of them seen only once. This entry is derived from a study of CD8 T cells in Susac syndrome.

This TCR was sampled from a human donor with multiple sclerosis. The chain is built from TRBV6-1 and TRBJ1-6, with D tentatively TRBD1 (6 bases). The material sequenced was CD4+ T cells from PBMCs. CDR3 sequence (DNA): TGTGCCAGCAGTGAACCCACAGGGACCGGCCACTTT. It is translated as CASSEPTGTGHF.